This TCR beta chain was captured by sequencing in a study of shared clonotypes between healthy human individuals. Study summary: Donors consisted of two women and a few men between 18 and 49. The plates for each donor numbered three CD4 naive, three CD4 memory, two CD8 naive and one CD8 memory.

Worth noting for this clone: Its specificity is unknown.

Findings and caveats of the study: Clonotype sharing among the donors was expected to vary with sequencing depth.

Germline V gene data show CDR1 as SNHLY and CDR2 as FYNNEI. The CDR3 covers 14 residues. The ends were cut back, 3 bases at V and 4 bases at J, with 11 bases in the middle. Clones were sequenced by immunoSEQ multiplex PCR, and TCRdb holds only the in-frame ones, with some missing. The table lists 1.4 million to 1.5 million clones, more than 95% of them singletons. The receptor was derived from a man younger than 40 in good health. The chain links TRBV2 to TRBJ2-3, with D tentatively TRBD2 (5 bases). Input material: naive CD4+ T cells sorted from blood. As for subset: CD45RA+ positively selected. In nucleotides, the CDR3 is TGTGCCAGCAGTGATGCGGAGGTGGCAGATACGCAGTATTTT. This gives the protein CASSDAEVADTQYF.